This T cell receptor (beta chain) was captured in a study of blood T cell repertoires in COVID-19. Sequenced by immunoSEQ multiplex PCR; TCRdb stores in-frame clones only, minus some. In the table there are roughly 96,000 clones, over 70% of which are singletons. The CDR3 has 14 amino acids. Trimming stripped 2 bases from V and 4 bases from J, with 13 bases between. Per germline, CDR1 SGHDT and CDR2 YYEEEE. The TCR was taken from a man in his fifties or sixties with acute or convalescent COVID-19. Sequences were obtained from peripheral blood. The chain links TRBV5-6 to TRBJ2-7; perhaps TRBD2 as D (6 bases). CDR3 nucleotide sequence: TGTGCCAGCAGCTTTGGGAGGCCTCCGTACGAGCAGTACGTC. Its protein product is CASSFGRPPYEQYV.